Shown below are 3 T cell receptor beta chains from a single sample sequenced in a study of cytomegalovirus exposure and HLA in healthy donors. The PCR contained 60 Vbeta and 13 Jbeta primers. This table comes from immunoSEQ multiplex PCR, and its TCRdb copy is limited to in-frame clones, with some not included. In the table there are around 50,000 clones, around 82% of which are singletons. The material sequenced was PBMCs. The source of these receptors is a man aged 25 to 40 in good health and CMV-seropositive.

The chain joins TRBV18 to TRBJ2-3, with 7 bases aligning to TRBD1. This CDR3 spans 16 amino acids. After removal of 1 base from V and 0 bases from J, the junction contained 4 bases not matched to a gene. Germline V gene data show CDR1 as KGHSH and CDR2 as LQKENI. CDR3 DNA sequence: TGTGCCAGCTCACCACAGGCAGGGGGAAGCACAGATACGCAGTATTTT. Its translation: CASSPQAGGSTDTQYF.

This chain joins TRBV28 and TRBJ2-5; TRBD1 matches at 9 bases. With 2 bases clipped from V and 10 bases from J, the junction kept 11 bases outside the gene matches. This CDR3 is built from 15 residues. The V gene's germline CDR1 is MDHEN and CDR2 SYDVKM. CDR3 protein: CASSLKDRGRKDQYF. The CDR3 DNA is TGTGCCAGCAGTTTAAAGGACAGGGGCCGTAAGGACCAGTACTTC.

The chain couples TRBV28 to TRBJ1-5, with D unresolved. The CDR3 runs to 15 residues. Germline V CDR1 and CDR2: MDHEN, SYDVKM. The germline V and J ends were trimmed by 5 bases and 0 bases, with 11 bases remaining between them. CDR3 bases: TGTGCCAGCAGTACTACGCCGGGTAGCAATCAGCCCCAGCATTTT. Translation: CASSTTPGSNQPQHF. Together with reference TRBV28 and TRBJ1-5, the CDR3 gives the full variable domain: DVKVTQSSRYLVKRTGEKVFLECVQDMDHENMFWYRQDPGLGLRLIYFSYDVKMKEKGDIPEGYSVSREKKERFSLILESASTNQTSMYLCASSTTPGSNQPQHFGDGTRLSIL.